The 23 T cell receptor beta chains below all came from one sample that was sequenced in a study of cytomegalovirus exposure and HLA in healthy donors. PCR amplification relied on 60 Vbeta primers (plus 13 Jbeta primers). Sequencing used immunoSEQ multiplex PCR; TCRdb keeps in-frame clones, though not all of them. The sample contains over 75,000 clones, approximately 76% of which appear only once. The sample comprised PBMCs. The receptor source for this set is a man aged 35-49 years in good health and CMV-seropositive.

The chain couples TRBV6-7 to TRBJ2-1, with D unclear. TRBV6-7 is an ORF, with its function uncertain. V shed 7 bases and J shed 10 bases, with 8 bases lying between them. The CDR3 extends over 10 amino acids. The DNA for the CDR3 is TGTGCCAGCACCCGTGAGGAGCAGTTCTTC. Translation gives CASTREEQFF.

The chain couples TRBV2 to TRBJ2-7; D might be TRBD1 (5 bases). Trimming removed 6 bases from V and 2 bases from J, with 8 bases in between. Germline V gene data show CDR1 as SNHLY and CDR2 as FYNNEI. The CDR3 runs to 12 residues. As DNA, the CDR3 is TGTGCCAGCAGGCGGACACCCTACGAGCAGTACTTC. This encodes CASRRTPYEQYF.

The chain links TRBV10-1 to TRBJ2-7; 7 bases fit TRBD1. V dropped 3 bases and J dropped 2; count of bases not matched to a gene: 4. CDR1 is WNHNN, CDR2 SYGVQD, per germline (reference sequence). CDR3 length equals 14 residues. CDR3 sequence: CASSDRQGPYEQYF. The CDR3 DNA follows: TGCGCCAGCAGTGATCGACAGGGCCCCTACGAGCAGTACTTC.

The chain recombines TRBV5-1 with TRBJ2-7; 12 bases line up with TRBD1. Germline loops: CDR1 SGHRS, CDR2 YFSETQ. Trimming cost V 4 bases and J 7 bases; bases outside gene matches: 9. The CDR3 consists of 15 residues. CDR3 region: CASSPGDRGQREQYF. The CDR3 coding sequence is TGCGCCAGCAGCCCGGGGGACAGGGGGCAGAGAGAGCAGTACTTC.

This clone has more than one count but fewer than ten. The rearrangement joins TRBV27 to TRBJ1-5; maybe TRBD1 (6 bases). The CDR3 is made up of 15 amino acids. The V end lost 3 bases, the J end lost 6 bases, and 15 bases lay between the germline ends. The germline CDR1 and CDR2 sequences are MNHEY and SMNVEV (reference sequence). The CDR3 DNA reads as TGTGCCAGCAGTTTGATTGGGGGCGGAGGTCAGCCCCAGCATTTT. This encodes CASSLIGGGGQPQHF.

The chain is built from TRBV9 and TRBJ2-1, with 11 bases that match TRBD1. The CDR3 is made up of 16 amino acids. V shed 0 bases and J 5 bases; nucleotides not matched to a gene: 4. Germline CDR1 is SGDLS and CDR2 is YYNGEE. CDR3 DNA sequence: TGTGCCAGCAGCGTAGCCCGGGACAGGGGGGACAATGAGCAGTTCTTC. Residues: CASSVARDRGDNEQFF.

V and J are TRBV4-3 and TRBJ2-3, with 11 bases aligning to TRBD1. This CDR3 is built from 17 residues. In germline, CDR1 is LGHNA, CDR2 YSLEER. With 0 bases clipped from V and 3 bases from J, the junction kept 5 bases outside the gene matches. CDR3 amino acids: CASSQDWGTGGTDTQYF. CDR3 DNA sequence: TGCGCCAGCAGCCAAGATTGGGGGACAGGGGGGACAGATACGCAGTATTTT.

This chain links TRBV27 with TRBJ1-1; D remains unclear. V lost 3 bases and J 1 base, leaving 6 bases between the germline ends. CDR3 size: 13 residues. Per the germline V gene, CDR1 is MNHEY and CDR2 is SMNVEV (reference sequence). The CDR3 protein is CASSFRQNTEAFF. CDR3 nucleotides: TGTGCCAGCAGTTTCCGACAGAACACTGAAGCTTTCTTT.

The genes are TRBV18 and TRBJ1-5; perhaps TRBD1 as D (6 bases). Germline CDR1 reads KGHSH; CDR2 reads LQKENI. V was shortened by 3 bases and J by 2 bases, with 8 bases between the two germline ends. The CDR3 extends over 14 amino acids. CDR3 sequence: CASSPTGGNQPQHF. CDR3 DNA sequence: TGTGCCAGCTCACCGACAGGAGGCAATCAGCCCCAGCATTTT.

CDR3 protein: CASRESEETEAFF. For the CDR3, the DNA is TGCGCCAGCAGAGAGAGTGAGGAGACTGAAGCTTTCTTT. This chain joins TRBV5-1 and TRBJ1-1; D not certain. The V end was cut by 5 bases, the J end by 5 bases, with 13 bases between. The germline gives CDR1 SGHRS, CDR2 YFSETQ. This CDR3 spans 13 amino acids.

The chain uses TRBV10-1 and TRBJ1-3, with no clear D. From germline, CDR1 is WNHNN and CDR2 SYGVQD (reference sequence). CDR3 length: 13 amino acids. V gave up 2 bases and J gave up 3 bases, with 5 bases separating them. The CDR3 reads CASSERVGNTIYF. The CDR3 DNA reads TGCGCCAGCAGTGAGCGGGTTGGAAACACCATATATTTT.

This chain joins TRBV27 and TRBJ2-2; possibly TRBD1 for D (6 bases). The CDR3 contains 14 residues. Trimming left V 5 bases short and J 4 bases short, with 11 bases between. Germline CDR1 MNHEY, CDR2 SMNVEV (reference sequence). CDR3 sequence reads: CASSNLQGTGELFF. The CDR3 region has the DNA TGTGCCAGCAGTAACTTACAGGGCACCGGGGAGCTGTTTTTT.

The chain joins TRBV7-9 to TRBJ1-1; 10 nucleotides line up with TRBD1. Germline V CDR1 and CDR2: SEHNR, FQNEAQ (reference sequence). V lost 5 bases, J lost 4 bases, and 7 bases stayed unmatched. The CDR3 has 15 amino acids. CDR3 nucleotide sequence: TGTGCCAGCAGCACAGACAGGGGGCGAAGCACTGAAGCTTTCTTT. Amino acids: CASSTDRGRSTEAFF.

The gene calls are TRBV5-6 and TRBJ2-7, with D hard to call. This CDR3 region has 11 residues. V shed 2 bases and J shed 4 bases, with 4 bases lying between them. Germline CDR1 reads SGHDT; CDR2 reads YYEEEE. CDR3 DNA sequence: TGTGCCAGCAGCTTCGAGTACGAGCAGTACTTC. It yields the protein CASSFEYEQYF. The full variable domain, with the rest looked up from reference TRBV5-6 and TRBJ2-7, is DAGVTQSPTHLIKTRGQQVTLRCSPKSGHDTVSWYQQALGQGPQFIFQYYEEEERQRGNFPDRFSGHQFPNYSSELNVNALLLGDSALYLCASSFEYEQYFGPGTRLTVT.

This clone was seen only a few times. The V call is TRBV5-1, the J call TRBJ2-4, with TRBD2 matching 10 bases. This CDR3 comprises 17 residues. V shed 0 bases, J shed 7 bases, and the junction held 10 bases outside the gene matches. Germline lookup yields CDR1 SGHRS and CDR2 YFSETQ. CDR3 residues: CASSLAGSGGASNIQYF. Here the CDR3 DNA reads TGCGCCAGCAGCTTGGCAGGGAGCGGGGGGGCGTCCAACATTCAGTACTTC. The full variable domain, in which reference TRBV5-1 and TRBJ2-4 provide the parts outside the CDR3, is KAGVTQTPRYLIKTRGQQVTLSCSPISGHRSVSWYQQTPGQGLQFLFEYFSETQRNKGNFPGRFSGRQFSNSRSEMNVSTLELGDSALYLCASSLAGSGGASNIQYFGAGTRLSVL.

This chain joins TRBV5-6 and TRBJ1-6; 9 nucleotides align to TRBD1. Germline CDR1 and CDR2: SGHDT and YYEEEE. This CDR3 has 13 residues. V was pared by 3 bases and J by 10 bases, with 2 bases of the junction left unmatched. The CDR3 is CASSWGQGSPLHF. CDR3 sequence (DNA): TGTGCCAGCAGCTGGGGACAGGGCTCACCCCTCCACTTT.

The genes are TRBV7-8 and TRBJ2-2; D is possibly TRBD1 (5 bases). The V end was cut by 5 bases, the J end by 0 bases, with 13 bases between. Germline CDR1 and CDR2: SGHVS and FQNEAQ. This CDR3 comprises 16 residues. Written as DNA, the CDR3 is TGTGCCAGCAGCCACAAGACAGTCGCGAACACCGGGGAGCTGTTTTTT. Translated: CASSHKTVANTGELFF.

The J gene is TRBJ1-4, the V gene TRBV7-9, with TRBD1 as a possible D gene (5 bases). The CDR3 is 15 amino acids. Trimming took 1 base from V and 8 from J, leaving 14 bases between them. Germline-derived CDR1 and CDR2 are SEHNR and FQNEAQ (reference sequence). The DNA of the CDR3 is TGTGCCAGCAGCTTAGACGTGGGGCTGGGGGAAAAACTGTTTTTT. It encodes CASSLDVGLGEKLFF.

In this sample, this clone turned up once. The chain recombines TRBV7-6 with TRBJ2-7, with D possibly TRBD2 on 6 matching bases. CDR3 size: 14 residues. The germline V gene has CDR1 SGHVS and CDR2 FNYEAQ. Trimming shortened V by 4 bases and J by 0 bases, and 10 bases separated the two germline ends. CDR3 sequence (DNA): TGTGCCAGCAGCTCCTCGCGGGACTCCTACGAGCAGTACTTC. Translated: CASSSSRDSYEQYF.

The chain couples TRBV6-1 to TRBJ2-1; D perhaps matches TRBD2 (6 bases). Germline V gene sequence: CDR1 MNHNS, CDR2 SASEGT. CDR3 size: 15 residues. Trimming pared 6 bases from V and 3 bases from J, leaving 15 bases between. Written as DNA, the CDR3 is TGTGCCAGCAGCTTGAGGACTACCCTCTACAATGAGCAGTTCTTC. This gives the protein CASSLRTTLYNEQFF.

This clone occurred a few times. V usage is TRBV9 and J usage is TRBJ2-2; 8 bases align to TRBD1. This CDR3 comprises 15 residues. The V gene's germline CDR1 is SGDLS and CDR2 YYNGEE. After removal of 3 bases from V and 5 bases from J, the junction contained 6 bases not matched to a gene. Written as DNA, the CDR3 is TGTGCCAGCAGCGGGACAGGGACGGTGACCGGGGAGCTGTTTTTT. Its protein is CASSGTGTVTGELFF.

This rearrangement joins TRBV10-2 to TRBJ2-1; a weak D match, TRBD2 (6 bases). CDR1 is WSHSY and CDR2 is SAAADI in the germline V gene. This CDR3 has 13 residues. Trimming removed 0 bases at V and 9 bases at J, with 9 bases between. The CDR3 DNA reads as TGCGCCAGCAGTGAGTCGGGGGGTGCTGAGCAGTTCTTC. Translating it yields CASSESGGAEQFF.

This clone was counted only a few times. The chain has TRBV7-6 and TRBJ2-5; 14 positions agree with TRBD2. CDR1 SGHVS and CDR2 FNYEAQ come from the germline V gene. V shed 4 bases and J 1 base; nucleotides not matched to a gene: 11. CDR3 length: 19 amino acids. Here the CDR3 DNA reads TGTGCCAGCAGCTCCCGGCCCGGACTAGCGGGGGGACGCCAAGAGACCCAGTACTTC. Its protein is CASSSRPGLAGGRQETQYF.